The 24 T cell receptor beta chains reported below all come from one sample, sequenced in a study of post-analysis software for immune sequencing data. cDNA libraries for TCR beta contained unique molecular identifiers. TCRdb redid the calling of the PCR reads with MiXCR, one entry per CDR3 protein. The sample yields around 250,000 distinct CDR3 sequences, 35% to 45% seen once. General study results and limits: Five or six TRBV segments, TRBV5-6, TRBV5-1 and TRBV20-1 among them, were found more frequent in patients than controls.

Their antigens are not known. The sample taken for sequencing was blood. The receptors come from a girl between 10 and 17 years old with multiple sclerosis.

V gene TRBV28 combines with J gene TRBJ2-5; D may be TRBD1 (5 bases). Per the germline V gene, CDR1 is MDHEN and CDR2 is SYDVKM. V lost 5 bases and J lost 1, with 11 bases in between. The CDR3 has 14 residues. The DNA of the CDR3 is TGTGCCAGCAGTCCCTCAGGGCTCCAAGAGACCCAGTACTTC. It translates to CASSPSGLQETQYF. Full variable domain (rest looked up from reference TRBV28 and TRBJ2-5): DVKVTQSSRYLVKRTGEKVFLECVQDMDHENMFWYRQDPGLGLRLIYFSYDVKMKEKGDIPEGYSVSREKKERFSLILESASTNQTSMYLCASSPSGLQETQYFGPGTRLLVL.

Many counts were recorded for this clonotype. This chain uses TRBV10-3 with TRBJ2-3; possibly TRBD1 or TRBD2 for D (5 bases each). The CDR3 has 15 amino acids. Trimming pared 2 bases from V and 3 bases from J, leaving 12 bases between. Germline CDR1 is ENHRY and CDR2 is SYGVKD. The CDR3 sequence: CAISEGAAGTDTQYF. DNA of the CDR3: TGTGCCATCAGTGAGGGAGCGGCAGGGACAGATACGCAGTATTTT.

To note about this clonotype: This could be a read error, since a much larger clone is one nucleotide away. This sequence joins TRBV9 and TRBJ1-5; D remains ambiguous. The V end lost 7 bases, the J end lost 9 bases, and 5 bases lay between the germline ends. CDR3 length equals 9 residues. CDR1 and CDR2 from the germline V gene are SGDLS and YYNGEE. The CDR3 sequence is CASGRPQHF. For the CDR3, the DNA is TGTGCCAGCGGACGGCCCCAGCATTTT.

This clonotype was observed many times. V and J are TRBV6-5 and TRBJ1-1; tentatively, D is TRBD1 (6 bases). Between the trimmed V and J ends, which lost 6 bases and 3 bases, there was a span of 20 bases. The CDR3 has 16 amino acids. In germline, CDR1 is MNHEY, CDR2 SVGAGI. The CDR3 sequence: CASRGRGDIDYTEAFF. The CDR3 DNA follows: TGTGCCAGCAGGGGAAGGGGGGACATCGACTACACTGAAGCTTTCTTT.

Points on this clonotype: This may come from a read error, since a much larger clone is one base off. This chain connects TRBV12-3 or TRBV12-4 to TRBJ2-5; D not resolved. The last part of the DNA fits TRBJ2-1 better; the J call may be wrong. The CDR3 totals 13 residues. This CDR3 reads CASTEAVQETQFF. The CDR3 DNA sequence: TGTGCCAGCACAGAGGCCGTCCAAGAGACCCAGTTCTTC.

In this sample, this clonotype turned up many times. The V gene is TRBV2, the J gene TRBJ2-3; tentative D call: TRBD2 (6 bases). In germline, CDR1 is SNHLY, CDR2 FYNNEI. The CDR3 has 14 amino acids. With 3 bases removed from V and 1 base from J, the gap between germline ends came to 8 bases. CDR3 loop: CASSESGGTDTQYF. Here the CDR3 DNA reads TGTGCCAGCAGTGAGTCGGGGGGCACAGATACGCAGTATTTT.

This chain connects TRBV20-1 to TRBJ2-5; 13 positions agree with TRBD2. Trimming cost V 3 bases and J 11 bases; bases outside gene matches: 12. The CDR3 is 15 amino acids. CDR1 DFQATT and CDR2 SNEGSKA come from the germline V gene (reference sequence). CDR3 protein: CSASAGTSGVNGQYF. CDR3 coding DNA: TGCAGTGCTAGTGCCGGGACTAGCGGGGTTAATGGGCAGTACTTC.

This clonotype was seen a handful of times. V gene TRBV9 combines with J gene TRBJ2-1; D is perhaps TRBD1 (6 bases). Trimming took 3 bases from V and 0 from J, leaving 13 bases between them. Germline CDR1 SGDLS, CDR2 YYNGEE. The CDR3 is 16 residues long. CDR3 residues: CASSAQGESSYNEQFF. The CDR3 DNA sequence: TGTGCCAGCAGCGCACAGGGAGAAAGCTCCTACAATGAGCAGTTCTTC.

The chain joins TRBV27 to TRBJ2-5, with TRBD2 matching 13 bases. V lost 4 bases to trimming and J lost 5 bases; unmatched junction nucleotides: 7. The CDR3 runs 16 residues. Germline loops: CDR1 MNHEY, CDR2 SMNVEV (reference sequence). The CDR3 loop is CASSSQTSGRSETQYF. The CDR3 bases are TGTGCCAGCAGTTCCCAGACTAGCGGGAGGAGCGAGACCCAGTACTTC.

This clonotype was detected ten times or more. The chain employs TRBV28 and TRBJ2-5; maybe TRBD2 (5 bases). The germline V gene has CDR1 MDHEN and CDR2 SYDVKM. CDR3 size: 14 residues. V lost 2 bases and J 1 base, leaving 8 bases between the germline ends. The CDR3 DNA is TGTGCCAGCAGTTTAGGAGCGGTCCAAGAGACCCAGTACTTC. Its protein product is CASSLGAVQETQYF. The whole variable domain, remainder taken from reference TRBV28 and TRBJ2-5, is DVKVTQSSRYLVKRTGEKVFLECVQDMDHENMFWYRQDPGLGLRLIYFSYDVKMKEKGDIPEGYSVSREKKERFSLILESASTNQTSMYLCASSLGAVQETQYFGPGTRLLVL.

Many counts were recorded for this clonotype. V is TRBV5-1 and J is TRBJ2-3, with D hard to call. CDR1 is SGHRS, CDR2 YFSETQ, per germline. V dropped 3 bases and J dropped 4 bases, with 9 bases sitting between them. CDR3 length: 13 residues. CDR3 nucleotide sequence: TGCGCCAGCAGCTGGGTAACGGCAGATACGCAGTATTTT. It codes for CASSWVTADTQYF.

The V gene is TRBV5-1, the J gene TRBJ2-5; 7 bases are a match to TRBD2. V dropped 1 base and J dropped 1; count of bases not matched to a gene: 7. Germline assignment: CDR1 SGHRS and CDR2 YFSETQ. The CDR3 runs 16 residues. CDR3 loop: CASSLRGAGPQETQYF. Written as DNA, the CDR3 is TGCGCCAGCAGCTTGAGGGGAGCGGGACCCCAAGAGACCCAGTACTTC. Filled out from reference TRBV5-1 and TRBJ2-5, the complete variable domain reads KAGVTQTPRYLIKTRGQQVTLSCSPISGHRSVSWYQQTPGQGLQFLFEYFSETQRNKGNFPGRFSGRQFSNSRSEMNVSTLELGDSALYLCASSLRGAGPQETQYFGPGTRLLVL.

This clonotype was counted at least ten times. This chain joins TRBV25-1 and TRBJ1-2, with a possible D match to TRBD1 (6 bases). The germline CDR1 and CDR2 sequences are MGHDK and SYGVNS. CDR3 length: 18 residues. Trimming took 2 bases from V and 4 from J, leaving 23 bases between them. CDR3 in amino acids: CASSEPRDKVVWPYGYTF. DNA for the CDR3: TGTGCCAGCAGTGAACCCCGGGACAAGGTTGTCTGGCCCTATGGCTACACCTTC.

This chain links TRBV6-1 with TRBJ2-7; D may be TRBD2 (6 bases). The DNA end is a closer match to TRBJ2-5, so the J assignment may be wrong. Germline assignment: CDR1 MNHNS and CDR2 SASEGT. The length of the CDR3 is 13 residues. The CDR3 region is CASTGTGGETQYF. As DNA, the CDR3 is TGTGCCAGCACCGGTACAGGAGGGGAGACCCAGTACTTC.

The CDR3 spells CASEGGGNSPLHF. DNA of the CDR3: TGTGCCAGCGAAGGGGGTGGTAATTCACCCCTCCACTTT. V gene TRBV2 combines with J gene TRBJ1-6; weak D call: TRBD1 (6 bases). Per the germline V gene, CDR1 is SNHLY and CDR2 is FYNNEI. V was clipped by 8 bases and J by 6 bases, with 11 bases between them. CDR3 length equals 13 residues.

The gene calls are TRBV20-1 and TRBJ2-5; TRBD2 aligns across 7 bases. Germline values: CDR1 DFQATT, CDR2 SNEGSKA (reference sequence). V lost 0 bases and J lost 5; bases outside the gene matches: 12. The CDR3 contains 16 residues. As DNA, the CDR3 is TGCAGTGCTAGAGATAAAGCGGGATGGGTTTGGGAGACCCAGTACTTC. This gives the protein CSARDKAGWVWETQYF.

The chain has TRBV28 and TRBJ2-1, with D possibly matching TRBD2 (7 bases). CDR1 MDHEN and CDR2 SYDVKM come from the germline V gene. Between the trimmed V and J ends, which lost 7 bases and 12 bases, there was a span of 16 bases. The CDR3 runs 12 residues. The CDR3 sequence: CASTSRGGSQFF. The DNA of the CDR3 is TGTGCCAGCACCTCTAGGGGGGGCTCGCAGTTCTTC.

Only a few counts were recorded for this clonotype. V usage is TRBV10-3 and J usage is TRBJ2-2; 10 nucleotides align to TRBD2. Germline lookup yields CDR1 ENHRY and CDR2 SYGVKD. The CDR3 totals 19 residues. V dropped 2 bases and J dropped 0; count of bases not matched to a gene: 9. CDR3 region: CAISEATVAGGPNTGELFF. In DNA, the CDR3 is TGTGCCATCAGTGAGGCGACAGTAGCGGGAGGACCGAACACCGGGGAGCTGTTTTTT.

The chain links TRBV12-3 or TRBV12-4 to TRBJ1-1, with TRBD1 as a possible D gene (5 bases). This CDR3 region has 14 residues. Trimming stripped 6 bases from V and 1 base from J, with 12 bases between. In DNA form, the CDR3 reads TGTGCCAGCAGCCCCTTCGACAGGAACACTGAAGCTTTCTTT. The encoded protein is CASSPFDRNTEAFF.

In this sample, this clonotype turned up many times. The V and J genes are TRBV28 and TRBJ2-3; 8 bases fit TRBD2. J gave up 4 bases and V 10 bases, and 16 bases lay outside the gene matches. CDR3 length: 16 amino acids. Germline-derived CDR1 and CDR2 are MDHEN and SYDVKM. DNA of the CDR3: TGTGCCACCCTCGTCGGGGGGGCCTCTGCCCCAGATACGCAGTATTTT. This encodes CATLVGGASAPDTQYF.

This clonotype was seen ten or more times. The CDR3 is CASSWEGAGGETQYF. CDR3 DNA: TGCGCCAGCAGCTGGGAGGGCGCTGGAGGGGAGACCCAGTACTTC. The V and J genes are TRBV5-1 and TRBJ2-5; 7 nucleotides line up with TRBD2. Trimming at V came to 3 bases and at J to 5 bases, leaving 10 bases not matched to a gene. Germline V gene lookup returns CDR1 SGHRS and CDR2 YFSETQ. This CDR3 is built from 15 residues.

This clonotype was found once. This could be a read error, since a much larger clone is one nucleotide away. V gene TRBV20-1 combines with J gene TRBJ2-1; D assignment may be TRBD1 or TRBD2 (5 bases each). The V gene lost 6 bases and the J gene lost 6 bases, with 18 bases spanning the gap. This CDR3 is built from 14 residues. The germline CDR1 and CDR2 sequences are DFQATT and SNEGSKA (reference sequence). Written as DNA, the CDR3 is TGCAGTGCCCCGGGGACCGAGGCCTGCAATGAGCAGTTCTTC. Its translation: CSAPGTEACNEQFF.

To note about this clonotype: One end of the junction does not line up with germline, which may come from a read error. This sequence joins TRBV7-9 and TRBJ2-1; 8 nucleotides agree with TRBD2. Germline V gene lookup returns CDR1 SEHNR and CDR2 FQNEAQ (reference sequence). The CDR3 consists of 14 residues. The CDR3 bases are TGTGCCAGCAGCCTAGCCGGGACTAGCAATGAGCAGTTCTTC. This codes for CASSLAGTSNEQFF.

The CDR3 reads CASSQGQGTRELFF. CDR3 coding DNA: TGTGCCAGCAGCCAGGGACAGGGGACCCGGGAGCTGTTTTTT. The chain couples TRBV6-2 or TRBV6-3 to TRBJ2-2; TRBD1 matches at 10 bases. The CDR3 has 14 residues. V dropped 6 bases and J dropped 9; count of bases not matched to a gene: 7. Germline V gives CDR1 MNHEY, CDR2 SVGEGT.